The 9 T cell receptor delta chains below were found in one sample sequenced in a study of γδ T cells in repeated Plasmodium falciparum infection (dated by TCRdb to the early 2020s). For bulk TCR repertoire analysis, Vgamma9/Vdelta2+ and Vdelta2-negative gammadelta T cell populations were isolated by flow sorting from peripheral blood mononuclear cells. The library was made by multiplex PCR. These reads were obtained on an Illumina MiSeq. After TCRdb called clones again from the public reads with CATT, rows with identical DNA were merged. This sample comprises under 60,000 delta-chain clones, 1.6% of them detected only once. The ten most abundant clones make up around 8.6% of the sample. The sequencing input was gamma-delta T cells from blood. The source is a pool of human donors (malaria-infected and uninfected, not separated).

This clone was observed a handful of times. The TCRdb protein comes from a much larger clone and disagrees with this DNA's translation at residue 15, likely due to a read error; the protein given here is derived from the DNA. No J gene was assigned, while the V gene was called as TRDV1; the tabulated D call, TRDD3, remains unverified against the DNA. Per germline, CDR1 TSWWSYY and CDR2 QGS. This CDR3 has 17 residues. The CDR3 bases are TGTGCTCTTGGGGGCTGGCGGCAGTTGGTTTACACCGATAAACCCATCTTT. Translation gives CALGGWRQLVYTDKPIF.

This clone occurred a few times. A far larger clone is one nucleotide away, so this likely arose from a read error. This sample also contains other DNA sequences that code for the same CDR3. The CDR3 DNA reads TGTGCCCTTGGGGGGAGGAGATTCCAACGTACTGGGGGACACACCGATAAACTCATCTTT. Protein sequence: CALGGRRFQRTGGHTDKLIF. The chain carries TRDV1 and TRDJ1; 9 positions match TRDD3. The germline CDR1 and CDR2 sequences are TSWWSYY and QGS. This CDR3 region has 20 residues.

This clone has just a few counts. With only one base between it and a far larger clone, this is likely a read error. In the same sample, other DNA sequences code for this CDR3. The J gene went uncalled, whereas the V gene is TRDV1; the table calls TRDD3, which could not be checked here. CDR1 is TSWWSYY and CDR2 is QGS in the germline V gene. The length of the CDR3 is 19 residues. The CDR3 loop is CALGELQIPLTPSIDKLIF. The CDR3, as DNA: TGTGCTCTTGGGGAACTACAGATCCCCCTGACCCCGAGCATCGATAAGCTCATCTTT.

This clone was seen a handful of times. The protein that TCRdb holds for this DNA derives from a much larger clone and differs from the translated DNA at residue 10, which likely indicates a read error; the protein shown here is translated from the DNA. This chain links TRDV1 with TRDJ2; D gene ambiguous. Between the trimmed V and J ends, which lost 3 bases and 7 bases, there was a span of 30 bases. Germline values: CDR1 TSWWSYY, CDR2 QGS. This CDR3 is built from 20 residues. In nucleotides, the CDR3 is TGTGCTCTTGGGGAGGTCACTATGACTGAGGATCCCGGTGGTGGAGCACAACTCTTCTTT. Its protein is CALGEVTMTEDPGGGAQLFF.

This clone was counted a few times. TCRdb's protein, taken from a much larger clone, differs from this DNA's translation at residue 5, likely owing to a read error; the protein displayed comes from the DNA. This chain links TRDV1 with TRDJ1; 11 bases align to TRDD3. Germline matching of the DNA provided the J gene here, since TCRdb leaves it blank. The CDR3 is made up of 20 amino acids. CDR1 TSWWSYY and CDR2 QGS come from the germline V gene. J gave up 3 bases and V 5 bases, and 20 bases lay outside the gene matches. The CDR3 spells CALGSRRILPLGDTADKLIF. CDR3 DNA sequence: TGTGCTCTTGGGAGTCGGCGGATCCTACCTTTGGGGGATACGGCCGATAAACTCATCTTT.

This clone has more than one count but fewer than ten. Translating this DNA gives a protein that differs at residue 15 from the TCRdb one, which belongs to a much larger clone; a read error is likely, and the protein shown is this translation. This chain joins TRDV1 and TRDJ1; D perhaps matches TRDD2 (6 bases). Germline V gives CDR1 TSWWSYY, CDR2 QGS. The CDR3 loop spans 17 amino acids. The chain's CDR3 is CALGASSGFVLPDKPIF. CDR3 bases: TGTGCTCTTGGGGCTTCCTCCGGTTTTGTTCTCCCCGATAAACCCATCTTT.

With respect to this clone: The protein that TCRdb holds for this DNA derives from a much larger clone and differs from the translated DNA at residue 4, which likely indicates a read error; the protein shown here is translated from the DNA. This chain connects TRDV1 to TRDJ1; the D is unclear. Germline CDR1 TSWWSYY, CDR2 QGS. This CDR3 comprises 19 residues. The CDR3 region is CALEELRPARPLYTDKLIF. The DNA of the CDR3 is TGTGCTCTTGAGGAACTAAGACCAGCCCGACCCTTGTACACCGATAAACTCATCTTT.

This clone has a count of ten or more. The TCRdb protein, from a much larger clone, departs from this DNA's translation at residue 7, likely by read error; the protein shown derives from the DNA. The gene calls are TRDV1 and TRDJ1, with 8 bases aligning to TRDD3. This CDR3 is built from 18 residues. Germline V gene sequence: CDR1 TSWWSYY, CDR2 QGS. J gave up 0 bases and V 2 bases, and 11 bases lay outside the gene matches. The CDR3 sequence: CALGETMGYVLDTDKLIF. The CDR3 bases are TGTGCTCTTGGGGAAACAATGGGATACGTTCTTGACACCGATAAACTCATCTTT.

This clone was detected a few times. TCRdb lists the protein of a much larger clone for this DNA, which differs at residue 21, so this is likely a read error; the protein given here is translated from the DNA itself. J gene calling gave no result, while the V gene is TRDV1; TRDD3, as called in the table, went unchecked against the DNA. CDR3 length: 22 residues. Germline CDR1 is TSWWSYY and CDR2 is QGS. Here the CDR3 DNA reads TGTGCTCTTGGGGAACTAAAGGCCTCCTTGGCTGGGGGATTCACCTGCACCGATAAACTCACCTTT. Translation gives CALGELKASLAGGFTCTDKLTF.